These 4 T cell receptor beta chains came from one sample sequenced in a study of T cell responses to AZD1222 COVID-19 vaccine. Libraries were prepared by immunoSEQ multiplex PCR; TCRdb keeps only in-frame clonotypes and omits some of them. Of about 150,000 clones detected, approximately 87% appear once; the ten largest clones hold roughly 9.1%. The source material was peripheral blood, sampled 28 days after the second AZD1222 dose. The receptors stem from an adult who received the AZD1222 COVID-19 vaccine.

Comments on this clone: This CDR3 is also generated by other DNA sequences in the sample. CDR3 loop: CASSVGLAGATGELFF. DNA of the CDR3: TGTGCCAGCAGCGTCGGACTAGCGGGAGCTACCGGGGAGCTGTTTTTT. The chain recombines TRBV9 with TRBJ2-2; the match to TRBD2 covers 13 bases. The CDR3 runs 16 residues. J lost 5 bases, V lost 2 bases, and 3 bases had no gene match. CDR1 is SGDLS and CDR2 is YYNGEE in the germline V gene.

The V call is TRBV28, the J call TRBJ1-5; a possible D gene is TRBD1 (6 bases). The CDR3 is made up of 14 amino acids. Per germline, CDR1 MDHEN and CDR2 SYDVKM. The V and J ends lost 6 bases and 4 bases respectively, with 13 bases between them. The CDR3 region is CASRSPGQNQPQHF. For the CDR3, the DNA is TGTGCCAGCAGGTCCCCGGGACAAAATCAGCCCCAGCATTTT.

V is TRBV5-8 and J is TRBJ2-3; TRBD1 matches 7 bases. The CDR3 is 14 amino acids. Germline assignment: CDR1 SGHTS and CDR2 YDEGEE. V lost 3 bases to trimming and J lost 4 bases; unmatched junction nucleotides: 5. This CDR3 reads CASSSLQGSDTQYF. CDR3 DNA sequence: TGTGCCAGCAGCTCTCTACAGGGGTCAGATACGCAGTATTTT.

The CDR3 reads CATSTNPPTSGKAKNIQYF. In DNA form, the CDR3 reads TGTGCCACCAGCACCAACCCCCCAACTAGCGGGAAAGCCAAAAACATTCAGTACTTC. The rearrangement uses TRBV15 and TRBJ2-4, with 10 bases identical to TRBD2. This CDR3 has 19 amino acids. Trimming took 4 bases from V and 0 from J; bases not matched to a gene: 12. Germline CDR1 and CDR2: LNHNV and YYDKDF (reference sequence).